This is a list of T cell receptor beta chains from one sample in a study of cytomegalovirus exposure and HLA in healthy donors. Repertoires were generated with immunoSEQ multiplex PCR, while TCRdb's copy carries only in-frame clones and drops some. Recorded for this sample: approximately 150,000 clones. Sequenced input: PBMCs. The source of these receptors is a woman younger than 30 in good health and CMV-seronegative. Both conserved end residues are part of each CDR3. A D gene is named only where the DNA matches it firmly.

j_call,d_call,v_call,cdr3_nt,cdr3_aa
TRBJ1-2,-,TRBV29-1,TGCAGCGTTGATGAGGACACAGGCGCGGCTAACTATGGCTACACCTTC,CSVDEDTGAANYGYTF
TRBJ1-1,TRBD1,TRBV7-2,TGTGCCAGCAGCCCACGACAGGGACTGGGGAACACTGAAGCTTTCTTT,CASSPRQGLGNTEAFF
TRBJ2-7,TRBD2,TRBV5-5,TGTGCCAGCAGCCCCCGATCGGGGACTAGCGGCTCATCTACCTACGAGCAGTACTTC,CASSPRSGTSGSSTYEQYF
TRBJ2-7,TRBD1,TRBV27,TGTGCCAGCTTTTCCCACCAAACTCGGACAGGGGAAGACTACGAGCAGTACTTC,CASFSHQTRTGEDYEQYF
TRBJ1-5,-,TRBV28,TGTGCCAGCATGCCCCTCTGGAGTCAGCCCCAGCATTTT,CASMPLWSQPQHF
TRBJ2-5,-,TRBV5-1,TGCGCCACAACATACAGTAGGGGGACCCAAGAGACCCAGTACTTC,CATTYSRGTQETQYF
TRBJ2-5,-,TRBV10-3,TGTGCCATCAGTGAGTACAGGGAGGAGACCCAGTACTTC,CAISEYREETQYF
TRBJ2-3,-,TRBV12-5,TGTGCTAGTGGTTTTCTCCCTAGCCCTACAGATACGCAGTATTTT,CASGFLPSPTDTQYF
TRBJ2-2,TRBD2,TRBV5-1,TGCGCCAGCAGCTTGAATAGCGGGAGTGACACCGGGGAGCTGTTTTTT,CASSLNSGSDTGELFF
TRBJ2-5,TRBD1,TRBV29-1,TGCAGCGTTGATGCGACAGGGCGGGAGACCCAGTACTTC,CSVDATGRETQYF
TRBJ1-5,-,TRBV28,TGTGCCAGCAGTTTGCCCGACAGTGTCAATCAGCCCCAGCATTTT,CASSLPDSVNQPQHF
TRBJ1-1,TRBD1,TRBV11-3,TGTGCCAGCAGCTTCAGGGGGGCCACTGAAGCTTTCTTT,CASSFRGATEAFF
TRBJ1-1,-,TRBV11-2,TGTGCCAGCAGCGCCACCGCGGGTTTCTGGGCTTTCTTT,CASSATAGFWAFF
TRBJ1-1,-,TRBV18,TGTGCCAGCTCACCCCAAGCCGGGGTCACTGAAGCTTTCTTT,CASSPQAGVTEAFF
TRBJ2-3,TRBD2,TRBV9,TGTGCCAGCAGCGTGGGACTAGCGGAACGCACAGATACGCAGTATTTT,CASSVGLAERTDTQYF
TRBJ1-3,-,TRBV19,TGTGCCAGTAGTATTGAGACATCCCAAGGATCTGGAAACACCATATATTTT,CASSIETSQGSGNTIYF
TRBJ2-3,-,TRBV6-6,TGTGCCAGCAGACCGCGACAGGGAGGAACAGATACGCAGTATTTT,CASRPRQGGTDTQYF
TRBJ2-3,-,TRBV7-8,TGTGCCAGCAGCCCATTCAGGGATACGCAGTATTTT,CASSPFRDTQYF
TRBJ2-1,TRBD1,TRBV9,TGTGCCAGCAGCGTAGGGCAGGGGGTCTACAATGAGCAGTTCTTC,CASSVGQGVYNEQFF
TRBJ1-4,TRBD1,TRBV19,TGTGCCAGTAGTTCCAGGGGGACCTTGACTGAAAAACTGTTTTTT,CASSSRGTLTEKLFF
TRBJ1-1,-,TRBV5-1,TGCGCCAGCAGCGGAACAGGGCTGAACACTGAAGCTTTCTTT,CASSGTGLNTEAFF
TRBJ1-3,-,TRBV5-1,TGCGCCAGCAGCTCGACAGGCAACTCTGGAAACACCATATATTTT,CASSSTGNSGNTIYF
TRBJ2-7,-,TRBV10-3,TGTGCCCCCTGGGGGCCCAACGAGCAGTACTTC,CAPWGPNEQYF
TRBJ1-2,TRBD1,TRBV9,TGTGCCAGCAGCGCCTCAGGGGGCTCCTATGGCTACACCTTC,CASSASGGSYGYTF
TRBJ2-1,-,TRBV6-5,TGTGCCAGCACCTCCGGAGGACTTGAGCAGTTCTTC,CASTSGGLEQFF
TRBJ2-4,TRBD1,TRBV19,TGTGCCAGTAGTATAGGGGACAGAAACATTCAGTACTTC,CASSIGDRNIQYF
TRBJ2-7,-,TRBV7-9,TGTGCCAGCAGCCTCCAACAGCCTCGCTCCTACGAGCAGTACTTC,CASSLQQPRSYEQYF
TRBJ2-5,TRBD2,TRBV14,TGTGCCAGCAGCCAACTAGCGGGAGGAAGGGCGGAGACCCAGTACTTC,CASSQLAGGRAETQYF
TRBJ1-3,TRBD1,TRBV6-6,TGTGCCAGCAGTTACTTTGGACAGGGACTGGGAAACACCATATATTTT,CASSYFGQGLGNTIYF
TRBJ2-3,-,TRBV7-2,TGTGCCAGCAGCCCACAGCACAGCACAGATACGCAGTATTTT,CASSPQHSTDTQYF
TRBJ1-2,TRBD1,TRBV6-6,TGTGCCAGCAGTCCAGCCGGGACAGGGTTTTTGGGCTACACCTTC,CASSPAGTGFLGYTF
TRBJ1-1,-,TRBV11-3,TGTGCCAGCAGCTTAGTGTCCGGCACTGAAGCTTTCTTT,CASSLVSGTEAFF
TRBJ2-1,TRBD2,TRBV7-2,TGTGCCAGCAGCTTACAGCGGGAGGGCCCCAATGAGCAGTTCTTC,CASSLQREGPNEQFF
TRBJ2-7,TRBD2,TRBV6-4,TGTGTCAGCAGATTTAGCGGGAGGCCCACCTACGAGCAGTACTTC,CVSRFSGRPTYEQYF
TRBJ2-2,-,TRBV4-2,TGTGCCAGCAGCCAAGATGAGGGGGGGGCCGGGGAGCTGTTTTTT,CASSQDEGGAGELFF
TRBJ2-5,TRBD2,TRBV5-1,TGCGCCAGCAGCTTGTCCGGGGGGGAGACCCAGTACTTC,CASSLSGGETQYF
TRBJ2-7,-,TRBV27,TGTGCCAGCAGTTTATCCACGGGGCGCCTAGGGGGCGAGCAGTACTTC,CASSLSTGRLGGEQYF
TRBJ1-2,-,TRBV11-3,TGTGCCAGCAGCTTCGGGGTTGGTGGCTACACCTTC,CASSFGVGGYTF
TRBJ2-1,TRBD2,TRBV5-4,TGTGCCAGCAGCTTGGGGGGACTAGCAGGCTACAATGAGCAGTTCTTC,CASSLGGLAGYNEQFF
TRBJ1-6,TRBD1,TRBV5-6,TGTGCCAGCAGTTCCGGGACAGGGGGCGCCGGATATAATTCACCCCTCCACTTT,CASSSGTGGAGYNSPLHF
TRBJ2-5,TRBD1,TRBV13,TGTGCCAGCAGCTCCTCCGGTTGGGCAGGGGGATTGGAGACCCAGTACTTC,CASSSSGWAGGLETQYF
TRBJ2-2,TRBD2,TRBV30,TGTGCCTGGAGTCGGAGCGGGAGAGGAGCCGGGGAGCTGTTTTTT,CAWSRSGRGAGELFF
TRBJ2-3,TRBD1,TRBV2,TGTGCCAGCAGGAAAGAGGGACAGGCCATCACAGATACGCAGTATTTT,CASRKEGQAITDTQYF
TRBJ2-2,TRBD2,TRBV11-2,TGTGCCAGCAGCCTCTGGACTAGCGGGGGCACCGGGGAGCTGTTTTTT,CASSLWTSGGTGELFF
TRBJ2-3,TRBD2,TRBV28,TGTGCCAGCAGCCAACTTGGGACTACCCGCACAGATACGCAGTATTTT,CASSQLGTTRTDTQYF
TRBJ2-7,TRBD1,TRBV7-6,TGTGCCAGCAGCTTAGCGGGGGCCGGGACAGGGGTTGACGAGCAGTACTTC,CASSLAGAGTGVDEQYF
TRBJ1-4,-,TRBV29-1,TGCAGCGTTCGACAGAATCGTTATGAAAAACTGTTTTTT,CSVRQNRYEKLFF
TRBJ2-3,-,TRBV6-1,TGTGCCAGCAGTGATAATCCGGCCCTAGGACGGGATATCACAGATACGCAGTATTTT,CASSDNPALGRDITDTQYF
TRBJ2-3,TRBD2,TRBV2,TGTGCCAGCAGTGGAGGACTAGCGGTCTTAAGTATCGGGTCTAATTTTAGAGACGGGGATACGCAGTATTTT,CASSGGLAVLSIGSNFRDGDTQYF
TRBJ2-7,-,TRBV30,TGTGCCTGGAGTGTACTAAGCGGGTGGTTGGGCGAGCAGTACTTC,CAWSVLSGWLGEQYF
TRBJ2-7,-,TRBV7-9,TGTGCCAGCAGCTACCCTCCCGGAGGTCCTCCCTACGAGCAGTACTTC,CASSYPPGGPPYEQYF
TRBJ2-3,TRBD2,TRBV2,TGTGCCAGCAATGGGGGGGTTAGCACAGATACGCAGTATTTT,CASNGGVSTDTQYF
TRBJ1-2,-,TRBV6-5,TGTGCCAGCAGAAAGCCCGAGGGCTATGGCTACACCTTC,CASRKPEGYGYTF
TRBJ2-7,-,TRBV6-6,TGTGCCAGCAGTCAAGGGTCGGACAATCTCCACTTC,CASSQGSDNLHF